The text below deals with one T cell receptor beta chain. The CDR3 sequence is 16 residues long. CDR1 LGHNA and CDR2 YSLEER come from the germline V gene. V gave up 0 bases and J gave up 6 bases; unmatched junction bases: 3. The data are from a study of blood T cell repertoires in COVID-19. The overall study: The samples span acute and convalescent COVID-19 from the United States, Italy and Spain. PBMCs, B-cell-depleted T cells, or T cells were the source of the cDNA or gDNA that made up the material.

As originally analysed: Nucleated cell counts were estimated from reference gene primer amplification. Sequencing was performed with immunoSEQ multiplex PCR; in TCRdb, only in-frame clones are kept and a portion is missing. For V, J and clone size, that table is used; D and trimming come from the DNA. The repertoire holds 60,000 to 75,000 clones, with about 90% as singletons. The sequenced sample consisted of peripheral blood. The sequence derives from a human donor in a cohort sampled during active COVID-19. V and J are TRBV4-3 and TRBJ2-1; 12 bases fit TRBD1. The CDR3 loop reads CASSQDRDRGRNEQFF. The CDR3 bases are TGCGCCAGCAGCCAAGATCGGGACAGGGGGCGCAATGAGCAGTTCTTC.